This TCR beta chain was recovered during a study of neoadjuvant anti-PD-1 for oral cavity cancer. Time point noted: after neoadjuvant nivolumab, at surgical resection. Profiling relied on immunoSEQ multiplex PCR, and the TCRdb table lists in-frame clones only, not all of them. Among approximately 30,000 clones listed, 80% were seen once. The J segment lost 2 bases and the V segment lost 0 bases, leaving 10 bases of the junction unmatched. Germline CDR1 SGHRS, CDR2 YFSETQ. The CDR3 is 17 residues long. The chain has TRBV5-1 and TRBJ1-1; TRBD1 matches 7 bases. This TCR came from a person aged 35-79 years with oral cavity squamous cell carcinoma. Sequenced material: PBMCs, taken after nivolumab (anti-PD-1) treatment. The CDR3 region is CASSLGVVRQGNTEAFF. In nucleotides, the CDR3 is TGCGCCAGCAGCTTGGGGGTCGTGAGACAGGGTAACACTGAAGCTTTCTTT.